The source of this TCR beta chain is a study of T-cell reconstitution after alpha-beta-depleted transplantation in children. The sample holds many counts of this clonotype. Germline-derived CDR1 and CDR2 are SQVTM and ANQGSEA. The CDR3 is 16 residues long. Trimming removed 3 bases at V and 3 bases at J, with 20 bases between. Unique molecular identifiers were used to barcode this TCRbeta library. TCRdb recomputed calls from the PCR reads with MiXCR, one row per CDR3 protein. The profile covers over 300,000 distinct CDR3 sequences, with about 9.3% appearing a single time and approximately 2.3% taken by the ten largest.

Specimen: PBMCs from the stem cell graft donor, collected from the stem cell graft. This receptor was identified in a human donor who donated a stem cell graft to a child with acute lymphoblastic leukemia. The chain employs TRBV29-1 and TRBJ1-2; tentative D call: TRBD1 (6 bases). CDR3 bases: TGCAGCGTTGAGTTCCCCGCAGGGGCCTTATACTATGGCTACACCTTC. Translating gives CSVEFPAGALYYGYTF. Combining the CDR3 with reference TRBV29-1 and TRBJ1-2 gives the whole variable domain SAVISQKPSRDICQRGTSLTIQCQVDSQVTMMFWYRQQPGQSLTLIATANQGSEATYESGFVIDKFPISRPNLTFSTLTVSNMSPEDSSIYLCSVEFPAGALYYGYTFGSGTRLTVV.